This TCR beta chain was recorded in a study of CD8 T cells in ankylosing spondylitis. Study results and caveats: Significant enrichment of disease-linked clones was reported in matched ankylosing spondylitis synovial fluid. Seemingly characteristic of ankylosing spondylitis blood was a TCR beta motif consisting of about 8 highly homologous variants. Some of these motif variants have turned up before, in reports on reactive arthritis synovial fluid and blood.

The ends were cut back, 0 bases at V and 7 bases at J, with 6 bases in the middle. The CDR3 totals 13 residues. Germline values: CDR1 ENHRY, CDR2 SYGVKD. Construction of TCR beta libraries was performed using quantitative 5'-RACE with molecular barcodes. TCRdb redid the calling of the 5' RACE reads with MiXCR, one entry per CDR3 protein. This sample has about 390,000 distinct CDR3 sequences, with approximately 20% found just once. This clonotype was counted between two and nine times. Its cognate antigen is unknown. The sequencing input was blood, either unsorted or a sorted T cell fraction (not recorded which). The TCR comes from a male donor with ankylosing spondylitis. The rearrangement uses TRBV10-3 and TRBJ1-4; no clear D gene. DNA of the CDR3: TGTGCCATCAGTGAGTCGAGTCGTGAAAAACTGTTTTTT. Translation: CAISESSREKLFF.